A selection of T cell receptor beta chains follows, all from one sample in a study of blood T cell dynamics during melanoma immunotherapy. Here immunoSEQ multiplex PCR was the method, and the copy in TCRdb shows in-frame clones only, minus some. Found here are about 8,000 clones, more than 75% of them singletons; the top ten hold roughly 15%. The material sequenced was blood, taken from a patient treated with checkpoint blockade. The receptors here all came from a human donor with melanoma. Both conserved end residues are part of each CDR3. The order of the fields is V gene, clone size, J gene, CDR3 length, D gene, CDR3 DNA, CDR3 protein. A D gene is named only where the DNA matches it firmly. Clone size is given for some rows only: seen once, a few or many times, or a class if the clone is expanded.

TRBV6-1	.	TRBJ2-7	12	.	TGTGCCAGCAGTATCGGCTCCTACGAGCAGTACTTC	CASSIGSYEQYF
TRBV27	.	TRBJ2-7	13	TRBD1	TGTGCCAGCAGTTTAGGGACAGCCTACGAGCAGTACTTC	CASSLGTAYEQYF
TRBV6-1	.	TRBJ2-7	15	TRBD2	TGTGCCAGCAGGCTTATGATAGCGGGGGACTACGAGCAGTACTTC	CASRLMIAGDYEQYF
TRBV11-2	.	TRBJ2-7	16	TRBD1	TGTGCCAGCAGCGACCCCGGACAGGGCGTCTCCTACGAGCAGTACTTC	CASSDPGQGVSYEQYF
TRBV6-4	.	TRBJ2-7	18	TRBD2	TGTGCCAGCAGTCCCACGGCGGGGGGCCCCCTCTACTACTACGAGCAGTACTTC	CASSPTAGGPLYYYEQYF
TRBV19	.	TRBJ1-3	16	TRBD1	TGTGCCAGTAGGCGACAGGGGGCCGCCGATGGAAACACCATATATTTT	CASRRQGAADGNTIYF
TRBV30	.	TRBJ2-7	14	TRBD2	TGTGCCTGGAGTACGAGCGGGGTACCCTACGAGCAGTACTTC	CAWSTSGVPYEQYF
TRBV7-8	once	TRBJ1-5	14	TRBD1	TGTGCCAGCAGCCCGAACAGGGGTGGACAGCCCCAGCATTTT	CASSPNRGGQPQHF
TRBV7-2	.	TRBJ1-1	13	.	TGTGCCAGCAGCTTAGCTTCGGGGATTGAAGCTTTCTTT	CASSLASGIEAFF
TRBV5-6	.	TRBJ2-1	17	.	TGTGCCAGCAGCTCGGGCGTTGCAAGTAGCTCCTACAATGAGCAGTTCTTC	CASSSGVASSSYNEQFF
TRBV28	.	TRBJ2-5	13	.	TGTGCCAGCAGTCCGAGGGTACTTGGGACCCAGTACTTC	CASSPRVLGTQYF
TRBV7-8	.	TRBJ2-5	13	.	TGTGCCAGCAGCTTACCAGGGGAAGAGACCCAGTACTTC	CASSLPGEETQYF
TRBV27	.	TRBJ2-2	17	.	TGTGCCAGCAGTCCCCCGGGAGTGGGGGGGAACACCGGGGAGCTGTTTTTT	CASSPPGVGGNTGELFF
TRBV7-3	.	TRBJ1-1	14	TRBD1	TGTGCCAGCAGGGGACAGGGGGTTTGGACTGAAGCTTTCTTT	CASRGQGVWTEAFF
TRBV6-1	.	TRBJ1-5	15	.	TGTGCCAGCAGACGAGGGGCATGGGGGAATCAGCCCCAGCATTTT	CASRRGAWGNQPQHF
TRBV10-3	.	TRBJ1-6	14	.	TGTGCCATCACCAAAGACACCAATAATTCACCCCTCCACTTT	CAITKDTNNSPLHF
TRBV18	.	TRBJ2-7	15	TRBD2	TGTGCCAGCTCATCGACCGGGACTAGCGGCTACGAGCAGTACTTC	CASSSTGTSGYEQYF
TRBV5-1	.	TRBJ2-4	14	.	TGCGCCAGCAGCTTAGGGGACCCCAAAAACATTCAGTACTTC	CASSLGDPKNIQYF
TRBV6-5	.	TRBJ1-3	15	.	TGTGCCAGCAGACTAACCCGGGGGGCTGGAAACACCATATATTTT	CASRLTRGAGNTIYF
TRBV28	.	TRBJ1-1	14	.	TGTGCCAGCAACTCGGGACCGCCGACCCCTGAAGCTTTCTTT	CASNSGPPTPEAFF
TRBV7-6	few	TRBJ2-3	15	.	TGTGCCAGCAGCTTAGCGGATGGGCCCACAGATACGCAGTATTTT	CASSLADGPTDTQYF
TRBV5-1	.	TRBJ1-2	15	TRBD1	TGCGCCAGCAGCGTTGGGACAGGGGGCTTGCAGGGCTACACCTTC	CASSVGTGGLQGYTF
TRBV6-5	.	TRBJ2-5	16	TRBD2	TGTGCCAGCAGTTACGGGACTAGCGGGGGGGAAGAGACCCAGTACTTC	CASSYGTSGGEETQYF
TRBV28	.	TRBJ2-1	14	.	TGTGCCAGCAGTTTTCCAGACAGTTTCCATGAGCAGTTCTTC	CASSFPDSFHEQFF
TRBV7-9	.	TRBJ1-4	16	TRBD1	TGTGCCAGCAGTTCCTGGACAGGGGAGGTTAATGAAAAACTGTTTTTT	CASSSWTGEVNEKLFF
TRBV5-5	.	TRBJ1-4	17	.	TGTGCCAGCAGCGAGGGGGGAGGAGGTGCAACTAATGAAAAACTGTTTTTT	CASSEGGGGATNEKLFF
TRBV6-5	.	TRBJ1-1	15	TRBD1	TGTGCCAGCAGTCAGAGGACAGGGCAGAGAACTGAAGCTTTCTTT	CASSQRTGQRTEAFF
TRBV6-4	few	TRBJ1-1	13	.	TGTGCCAGCAGTGAAGGCGAAAACACTGAAGCTTTCTTT	CASSEGENTEAFF
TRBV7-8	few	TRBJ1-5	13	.	TGTGCCAGCAGCTTAGAGGGCGATCAGCCCCAGCATTTT	CASSLEGDQPQHF
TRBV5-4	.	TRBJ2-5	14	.	TGTGCCAGCAGCTTGTGGGGGGTCCCAGAGACCCAGTACTTC	CASSLWGVPETQYF
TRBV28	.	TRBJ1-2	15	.	TGTGCCAGCAGTCCTCCTCAAGGGACCGTCTATGGCTACACCTTC	CASSPPQGTVYGYTF
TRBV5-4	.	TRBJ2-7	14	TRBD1	TGTGCCAGCAGGACGGGACAGACTGCCTACGAGCAGTACTTC	CASRTGQTAYEQYF
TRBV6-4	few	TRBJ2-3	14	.	TGTGCCAGCAGTGACTCGAGCCAGGTAGATACGCAGTATTTT	CASSDSSQVDTQYF
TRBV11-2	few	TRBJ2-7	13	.	TGTGCCAGCAGCTTAGTCCGCGGGTCCGAGCAGTACTTC	CASSLVRGSEQYF
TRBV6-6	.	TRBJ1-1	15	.	TGTGCCAGCAGTCCGGGACGCACCTTCTTGGCTGAAGCTTTCTTT	CASSPGRTFLAEAFF
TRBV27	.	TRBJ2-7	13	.	TGTGCCAGCAGTCCCTCCACAGGGTCCGAGCAGTACTTC	CASSPSTGSEQYF
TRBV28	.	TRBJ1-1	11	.	TGTGCCAGCAGTATGAACACTGAAGCTTTCTTT	CASSMNTEAFF
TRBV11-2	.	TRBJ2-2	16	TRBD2	TGTGCCAGCAGCCTAGGACTAGCGGTGAACACCGGGGAGCTGTTTTTT	CASSLGLAVNTGELFF
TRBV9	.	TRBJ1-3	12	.	TGTGCCAGCAGCGAGACTGGAAACACCATATATTTT	CASSETGNTIYF
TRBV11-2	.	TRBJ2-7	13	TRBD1	TGTGCCAGCAGTTACAGGGGAGCCTACGAGCAGTACTTC	CASSYRGAYEQYF
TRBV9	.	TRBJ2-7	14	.	TGTGCCAGCAGCCCAAGGGCAGATTCCTACGAGCAGTACTTC	CASSPRADSYEQYF
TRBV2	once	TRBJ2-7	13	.	TGTGCCAGCACCAGGGACCCCGTAGGCGAGCAGTACTTC	CASTRDPVGEQYF
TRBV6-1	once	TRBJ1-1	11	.	TGTGCCAGCAGAAGAGGGGCCGAAGCTTTCTTT	CASRRGAEAFF
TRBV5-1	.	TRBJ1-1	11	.	TGCGCCAGCAGCGCGGCAACGGAAGCTTTCTTT	CASSAATEAFF
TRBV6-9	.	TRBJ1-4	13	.	TGTGCCAGCACTTTCGGGCCCCCTGAAAAACTGTTTTTT	CASTFGPPEKLFF
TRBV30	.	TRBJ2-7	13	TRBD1	TGTGCCTGGAGCCCCGGGACAGGGAACGAGCAGTACTTC	CAWSPGTGNEQYF
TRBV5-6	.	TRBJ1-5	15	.	TGTGCCAGCAGCTTGAATGCCAGGGTGGATCAGCCCCAGCATTTT	CASSLNARVDQPQHF
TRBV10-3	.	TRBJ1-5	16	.	TGTGCCATCAGTGAGTCCCCCGGGGGCAGGGGTCAGCCCCAGCATTTT	CAISESPGGRGQPQHF
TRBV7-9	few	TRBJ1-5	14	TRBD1	TGTGCCAGCGGGACAGGGAATAGCAATCAGCCCCAGCATTTT	CASGTGNSNQPQHF
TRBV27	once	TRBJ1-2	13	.	TGTGCCAGCAGGGGACCGCTTGGCTATGGCTACACCTTC	CASRGPLGYGYTF
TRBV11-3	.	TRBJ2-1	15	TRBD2	TGTGCCAGCAGCTTAGCTAGCGGGGTGGGTAATGAGCAGTTCTTC	CASSLASGVGNEQFF